Below, 30 T cell receptor beta chains from the same sample are listed, as sequenced in a study of beta chain features in type 1 diabetes. The whole isolated RNA underwent reverse transcription, so sequencing captured expressed TCRB transcripts. TCRdb keeps only in-frame clones here, not all; method: immunoSEQ multiplex PCR. The sample includes hundreds of thousands of clones, roughly 15% of them seen just once. The source material was naive CD4+ T cells from blood. These TCRs come from a young man in good health.

The sample holds a few counts of this clone. The chain employs TRBV15 and TRBJ2-3, with TRBD1 as a possible D gene (5 bases). CDR3 length: 15 residues. V was pared by 0 bases and J by 4 bases, with 11 bases between. Germline CDR1 and CDR2: LNHNV and YYDKDF (reference sequence). CDR3 DNA sequence: TGTGCCACCAGCAGAGACCCAGGGTGGGCAGATACGCAGTATTTT. This codes for CATSRDPGWADTQYF.

The V call is TRBV25-1, the J call TRBJ1-4; D possibly corresponds to TRBD1 (5 bases). CDR1 is MGHDK and CDR2 is SYGVNS in the germline V gene. V lost 8 bases and J lost 0, with 13 bases in between. The CDR3 contains 15 residues. CDR3 nucleotide sequence: TGTGCCAGCCCTAAGGGGCAAGCAACTAATGAAAAACTGTTTTTT. Residues: CASPKGQATNEKLFF. The whole variable domain, filled in from reference TRBV25-1 and TRBJ1-4, reads EADIYQTPRYLVIGTGKKITLECSQTMGHDKMYWYQQDPGMELHLIHYSYGVNSTEKGDLSSESTVSRIRTEHFPLTLESARPSHTSQYLCASPKGQATNEKLFFGSGTQLSVL.

This clone was found a few times. The V gene is TRBV9, the J gene TRBJ2-7, with 8 bases identical to TRBD1. V lost 0 bases and J lost 6; bases outside the gene matches: 8. Per germline, CDR1 SGDLS and CDR2 YYNGEE. The CDR3 totals 15 residues. The CDR3 coding sequence is TGTGCCAGCAGCGTAGTCGGCGACAGGGGCGGCGAGCAGTACTTC. It encodes CASSVVGDRGGEQYF. Supplemented by reference TRBV9 and TRBJ2-7, the full variable domain reads DSGVTQTPKHLITATGQRVTLRCSPRSGDLSVYWYQQSLDQGLQFLIQYYNGEERAKGNILERFSAQQFPDLHSELNLSSLELGDSALYFCASSVVGDRGGEQYFGPGTRLTVT.

The gene calls are TRBV7-9 and TRBJ1-5, with a tentative D call TRBD1 (6 bases). CDR1 SEHNR and CDR2 FQNEAQ come from the germline V gene (reference sequence). The V and J ends lost 5 bases and 7 bases respectively, with 21 bases between them. This CDR3 is built from 16 residues. CDR3 bases: TGTGCCAGCAGCCCCGGGGGCCGTTGGGGGTCCCAGCCCCAGCATTTT. Translating gives CASSPGGRWGSQPQHF.

This clone was seen a few times. The gene calls are TRBV27 and TRBJ2-7, with TRBD1 matching over 9 bases. V lost 3 bases, J lost 3 bases, and 15 bases stayed unmatched. CDR1 is MNHEY and CDR2 is SMNVEV in the germline V gene (reference sequence). The CDR3 length is 18 residues. In DNA form, the CDR3 reads TGTGCCAGCAGTTTTGCCGGGACAGGGAACTTAATCGTCTACGAGCAGTACTTC. It specifies CASSFAGTGNLIVYEQYF.

This clone was found many times. CDR3 residues: CASGDRGLNNEQFF. As DNA, the CDR3 is TGTGCCAGCGGGGACAGGGGGCTGAACAATGAGCAGTTCTTC. The rearrangement joins TRBV2 to TRBJ2-1; 12 bases line up with TRBD1. V gave up 8 bases and J gave up 5 bases; unmatched junction bases: 4. The V gene's germline CDR1 is SNHLY and CDR2 FYNNEI. This CDR3 has 14 residues.

The chain links TRBV14 to TRBJ2-5; 8 bases line up with TRBD2. J lost 4 bases, V lost 1 base, and 8 bases had no gene match. The CDR3 covers 16 residues. Germline CDR1 and CDR2: SGHDN and FVKESK. The CDR3 coding sequence is TGTGCCAGCAGCCAAGTCCGTACTAGCGGAGCAGAGACCCAGTACTTC. This sequence encodes CASSQVRTSGAETQYF. Full variable domain (outside the CDR3, taken from reference TRBV14 and TRBJ2-5): EAGVTQFPSHSVIEKGQTVTLRCDPISGHDNLYWYRRVMGKEIKFLLHFVKESKQDESGMPNNRFLAERTGGTYSTLKVQPAELEDSGVYFCASSQVRTSGAETQYFGPGTRLLVL.

V and J are TRBV19 and TRBJ2-5; possible D gene TRBD1, 5 bases. The germline CDR1 and CDR2 sequences are LNHDA and SQIVND (reference sequence). This CDR3 is 15 amino acids long. V gave up 3 bases and J gave up 5 bases, with 16 bases separating them. The CDR3 loop reads CASSITGGMGETQYF. For the CDR3, the DNA is TGTGCCAGTAGTATCACAGGTGGGATGGGGGAGACCCAGTACTTC.

The rearrangement joins TRBV5-1 to TRBJ2-4, with D perhaps TRBD2 (6 bases). CDR3 length: 16 residues. V lost 0 bases and J lost 3, with 13 bases in between. From germline, CDR1 is SGHRS and CDR2 YFSETQ. The chain's CDR3 is CASSLVPGVDKNIQYF. CDR3 in DNA: TGCGCCAGCAGCTTGGTACCGGGAGTTGACAAAAACATTCAGTACTTC.

CDR3 DNA sequence: TGTGCCACCAGCAGAGGGGCGGCAGATACGCAGTATTTT. This translates into CATSRGAADTQYF. V is TRBV15 and J is TRBJ2-3; D ambiguous. This CDR3 has 13 residues. CDR1 is LNHNV, CDR2 YYDKDF, per germline (reference sequence). Trimming pared 1 base from V and 4 bases from J, leaving 6 bases between.

V is TRBV7-9 and J is TRBJ2-1; D gene ambiguous. The V end lost 2 bases, the J end lost 0 bases, and 14 bases lay between the germline ends. Per the germline V gene, CDR1 is SEHNR and CDR2 is FQNEAQ (reference sequence). The CDR3 sequence is 17 residues long. The CDR3 DNA follows: TGTGCCAGCAGCTTAAGGGTGGGTATACCCTCCTACAATGAGCAGTTCTTC. It translates to CASSLRVGIPSYNEQFF.

This clone was counted between two and nine times. The CDR3 nucleotides are TGTGCCAGCAGCAGGACAGGACCCTCCTACGAGCAGTACTTC. This gives the protein CASSRTGPSYEQYF. The chain couples TRBV6-6 to TRBJ2-7; TRBD1 agrees at 7 bases. V trimming: 6 bases; J trimming: 0 bases; junction bases outside the gene matches: 5. The CDR3 consists of 14 residues. In germline, CDR1 is MNHNY, CDR2 SVGAGI (reference sequence).

The J gene is TRBJ1-3, the V gene TRBV2; D is ambiguous. Looked up from germline, CDR1 is SNHLY and CDR2 is FYNNEI. V was trimmed by 0 bases and J by 1 base, leaving 4 bases between them. This CDR3 is 14 amino acids long. The chain's CDR3 is CASSEAGSGNTIYF. In DNA form, the CDR3 reads TGTGCCAGCAGTGAAGCAGGTTCTGGAAACACCATATATTTT.

The chain joins TRBV7-3 to TRBJ2-3; a possible D gene is TRBD1 (5 bases). The germline CDR1 and CDR2 sequences are SGHTA and FQGTGA. CDR3 size: 15 residues. The ends were cut back, 5 bases at V and 0 bases at J, with 12 bases in the middle. CDR3 amino acids: CASSPGFTSTDTQYF. The CDR3 coding sequence is TGTGCCAGCAGCCCAGGGTTCACTAGCACAGATACGCAGTATTTT.

This clone has just a few counts. The rearrangement links TRBV6-5 to TRBJ1-1, with D unresolved. The germline V and J ends were trimmed by 4 bases and 3 bases, with 6 bases remaining between them. Germline-derived CDR1 and CDR2 are MNHEY and SVGAGI. This CDR3 has 12 amino acids. CDR3 nucleotide sequence: TGTGCCAGCAGTTCGTCTTACACTGAAGCTTTCTTT. Translating gives CASSSSYTEAFF.

This clone was observed a few times. Different DNA sequences within this sample yield the same CDR3. V gene TRBV5-1 combines with J gene TRBJ1-5, with D perhaps matching TRBD1 (6 bases). CDR1 SGHRS and CDR2 YFSETQ come from the germline V gene. CDR3 length: 13 amino acids. Trimming pared 2 bases from V and 4 bases from J, leaving 7 bases between. The CDR3 DNA follows: TGCGCCAGCAGCTTAGGACAGAATCAGCCCCAGCATTTT. As protein: CASSLGQNQPQHF.

This clone was detected a few times. The CDR3 DNA follows: TGCAGCGCAGGTACCATGAGGGATACGCAGTATTTT. Residues: CSAGTMRDTQYF. The chain recombines TRBV29-1 with TRBJ2-3; D unclear. Germline assignment: CDR1 SQVTM and CDR2 ANQGSEA. CDR3 size: 12 residues. V was trimmed by 7 bases and J by 6 bases, leaving 14 bases between them.

A word on this clone: The identical CDR3 is also encoded by other nucleotide sequences in the sample. This chain links TRBV20-1 with TRBJ2-5; no clear D gene. V shed 1 base and J shed 5 bases, with 5 bases lying between them. Germline lookup yields CDR1 DFQATT and CDR2 SNEGSKA (reference sequence). This CDR3 has 11 residues. The CDR3 sequence: CSARVVETQYF. The CDR3 nucleotides read TGCAGTGCTAGAGTGGTTGAGACCCAGTACTTC.

V and J are TRBV7-2 and TRBJ2-7, with D perhaps TRBD1 or TRBD2 (5 bases each). CDR1 is SGHTA, CDR2 FQGNSA, per germline. Between the trimmed V and J ends, which lost 6 bases and 4 bases, there was a span of 16 bases. CDR3 length equals 14 residues. The CDR3 region is CASSRTPGSYEQYF. The CDR3 region has the DNA TGTGCCAGCAGTCGGACACCGGGGTCGTACGAGCAGTACTTC. Together with reference TRBV7-2 and TRBJ2-7, the CDR3 gives the full variable domain: GAGVSQSPSNKVTEKGKDVELRCDPISGHTALYWYRQSLGQGLEFLIYFQGNSAPDKSGLPSDRFSAERTGGSVSTLTIQRTQQEDSAVYLCASSRTPGSYEQYFGPGTRLTVT.

CDR3 region: CASSLEPGVNQPQHF. The CDR3, as DNA: TGTGCCAGCAGCTTAGAACCAGGGGTTAATCAGCCCCAGCATTTT. V gene TRBV7-2 combines with J gene TRBJ1-5, with a possible D match to TRBD1 (6 bases). V was pared by 1 base and J by 4 bases, with 11 bases between. Germline lookup yields CDR1 SGHTA and CDR2 FQGNSA. The CDR3 extends over 15 amino acids. The variable domain in full, completed from reference TRBV7-2 and TRBJ1-5, reads GAGVSQSPSNKVTEKGKDVELRCDPISGHTALYWYRQSLGQGLEFLIYFQGNSAPDKSGLPSDRFSAERTGGSVSTLTIQRTQQEDSAVYLCASSLEPGVNQPQHFGDGTRLSIL.

The gene calls are TRBV5-1 and TRBJ1-6; no clear D gene. Germline V lookup: CDR1 SGHRS, CDR2 YFSETQ. V lost 0 bases and J 6 bases, leaving 7 bases between the germline ends. The CDR3 has 14 residues. The CDR3 loop is CASSLEGGNSPLHF. The CDR3 DNA is TGCGCCAGCAGCTTGGAGGGCGGTAATTCACCCCTCCACTTT.

The chain has TRBV9 and TRBJ1-2, with TRBD1 as a possible D gene (6 bases). CDR1 is SGDLS, CDR2 YYNGEE, per germline. The CDR3 runs to 15 residues. The germline V and J ends were trimmed by 0 bases and 8 bases, with 17 bases remaining between them. This CDR3 reads CASSVATTGWVGYTF. DNA for the CDR3: TGTGCCAGCAGCGTAGCTACCACAGGGTGGGTCGGCTACACCTTC.

This clone was observed a handful of times. J is TRBJ2-3 and V is TRBV5-1, with D perhaps TRBD2 (5 bases). The V and J ends lost 4 bases and 10 bases respectively, with 19 bases between them. The CDR3 loop spans 14 amino acids. Germline V gives CDR1 SGHRS, CDR2 YFSETQ. The CDR3 DNA is TGCGCCAGCAGCCCCGCCGGACTCCTTTCATCGCAGTATTTT. Translating gives CASSPAGLLSSQYF. Full variable domain (rest looked up from reference TRBV5-1 and TRBJ2-3): KAGVTQTPRYLIKTRGQQVTLSCSPISGHRSVSWYQQTPGQGLQFLFEYFSETQRNKGNFPGRFSGRQFSNSRSEMNVSTLELGDSALYLCASSPAGLLSSQYFGPGTRLTVL.

Only a few counts were recorded for this clone. The chain carries TRBV4-2 and TRBJ2-7, with D possibly being TRBD1 (5 bases). Per the germline V gene, CDR1 is LGHNA and CDR2 is YNFKEQ. The CDR3 runs 15 residues. Trimming shortened V by 4 bases and J by 4 bases, and 17 bases separated the two germline ends. Here the CDR3 DNA reads TGTGCCAGCAGCCCAAGGGGTTCAGGCGTTTACGAGCAGTACTTC. Translated: CASSPRGSGVYEQYF.

This clone was picked up a small number of times. The chain recombines TRBV7-3 with TRBJ2-1; 11 bases agree with TRBD2. Germline V gene data show CDR1 as SGHTA and CDR2 as FQGTGA. V was pared by 5 bases and J by 6 bases, with 6 bases of the junction left unmatched. The CDR3 runs to 15 residues. CDR3 nucleotide sequence: TGTGCCAGCAGCGTTAGCGGGAGGGCTGGCAATGAGCAGTTCTTC. Translated, it gives CASSVSGRAGNEQFF.

In its sample, this clone was seen a few times. The chain combines TRBV28 with TRBJ2-7; TRBD2 aligns across 9 bases. The CDR3 consists of 15 residues. V lost 1 base and J lost 6; bases outside the gene matches: 7. Germline-derived CDR1 and CDR2 are MDHEN and SYDVKM. The CDR3 nucleotides are TGTGCCAGCAGTTTATCCCGTAGCGGGAGTCCCGAGCAGTACTTC. This codes for CASSLSRSGSPEQYF. Complete variable domain (other parts from reference TRBV28 and TRBJ2-7): DVKVTQSSRYLVKRTGEKVFLECVQDMDHENMFWYRQDPGLGLRLIYFSYDVKMKEKGDIPEGYSVSREKKERFSLILESASTNQTSMYLCASSLSRSGSPEQYFGPGTRLTVT.

V and J are TRBV15 and TRBJ1-3; 8 bases align to TRBD1. The CDR3 sequence is 15 residues long. V lost 10 bases to trimming and J lost 5 bases; unmatched junction nucleotides: 13. The germline gives CDR1 LNHNV, CDR2 YYDKDF (reference sequence). For the CDR3, the DNA is TGTGCCATCTCTCCGACAGGGGTCAAGAGAAACACCATATATTTT. Its translation: CAISPTGVKRNTIYF.

This clone was counted once. The J gene is TRBJ2-3, the V gene TRBV5-4; D may be TRBD1 or TRBD2 (5 bases each). Trimming took off 0 bases at V and 14 bases at J, with 31 bases between the two ends. Germline CDR1 and CDR2: SGHNT and YYREEE (reference sequence). CDR3 length: 18 residues. The DNA for the CDR3 is TGTGCCAGCAGCTTGGGCCCCCAAATACAGCGGCCAGGAATGGGGCGGTATTTT. This encodes CASSLGPQIQRPGMGRYF.

This clone was recorded a few times. As DNA, the CDR3 is TGTGCCAGCAGAGAGACAGGGGGTAAAGAGACCCAGTACTTC. It translates to CASRETGGKETQYF. The rearrangement links TRBV2 to TRBJ2-5; 9 positions agree with TRBD1. Germline V gene lookup returns CDR1 SNHLY and CDR2 FYNNEI. The CDR3 has 14 residues. The trim removed 6 bases at V and 3 bases at J, leaving 5 bases unmatched.

V is TRBV28 and J is TRBJ1-2, with D possibly TRBD1 on 5 matching bases. The germline CDR1 and CDR2 sequences are MDHEN and SYDVKM. The germline V and J ends were trimmed by 2 bases and 2 bases, with 9 bases remaining between them. The CDR3 length is 14 residues. CDR3 amino acids: CASSLPRGNYGYTF. DNA for the CDR3: TGTGCCAGCAGTTTACCGCGGGGGAACTATGGCTACACCTTC.